The source of this TCR beta chain is a study of radiation and T cells in renal cell carcinoma. Sequencing used immunoSEQ multiplex PCR; TCRdb keeps in-frame clones, though not all of them. The data show about 8,400 clones, roughly 68% seen once. Treatment defined: treatment-naive control, cytoreductive nephrectomy. Germline-derived CDR1 and CDR2 are LNHDA and SQIVND (reference sequence). Deletions cut 3 bases from V and 0 bases from J, with 12 bases between. The CDR3 totals 16 residues. This clonotype was obtained from a man aged 55 to 70 with renal cell carcinoma. The gene calls are TRBV19 and TRBJ1-3; D gene unclear. The starting material was tumor tissue, obtained from a patient whose treatment was nephrectomy without radiotherapy. This CDR3 reads CASSILGALSGNTIYF. The CDR3 nucleotides are TGTGCCAGTAGTATCCTGGGAGCCCTCTCTGGAAACACCATATATTTT.